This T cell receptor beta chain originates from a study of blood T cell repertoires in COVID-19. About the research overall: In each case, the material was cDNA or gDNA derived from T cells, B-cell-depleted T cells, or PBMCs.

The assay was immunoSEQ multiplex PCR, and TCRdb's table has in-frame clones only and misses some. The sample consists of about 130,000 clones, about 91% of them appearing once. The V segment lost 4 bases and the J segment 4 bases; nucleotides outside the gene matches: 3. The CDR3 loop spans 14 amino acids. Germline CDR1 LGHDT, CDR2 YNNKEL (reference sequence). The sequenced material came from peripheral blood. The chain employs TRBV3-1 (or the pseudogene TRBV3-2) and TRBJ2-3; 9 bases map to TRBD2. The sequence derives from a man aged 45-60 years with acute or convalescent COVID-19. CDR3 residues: CASSLSGSADTQYF. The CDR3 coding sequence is TGTGCCAGCAGCCTTAGCGGGAGTGCAGATACGCAGTATTTT.